The present TCR beta chain was sequenced within a study of blood T cell repertoires in COVID-19. Study information: From T cells, B-cell-depleted T cells, or PBMCs came the material, which was cDNA or gDNA.

Trimming shortened V by 2 bases and J by 3 bases, and 7 bases separated the two germline ends. Germline CDR1 is MNHNY and CDR2 is SVGAGI (reference sequence). The CDR3 runs to 13 residues. Sequencing used immunoSEQ multiplex PCR; TCRdb keeps in-frame clones, though not all of them. This repertoire shows fewer than 350,000 clones, 86% found once; its top ten account for about 12%. The V gene is TRBV6-6, the J gene TRBJ1-1, with D unclear. The material sequenced was peripheral blood. The source is a woman between 25 and 40 years old with COVID-19, enrolled during active disease. CDR3: CASSYEVDTEAFF. CDR3 nucleotides: TGTGCCAGCAGTTACGAGGTCGACACTGAAGCTTTCTTT.